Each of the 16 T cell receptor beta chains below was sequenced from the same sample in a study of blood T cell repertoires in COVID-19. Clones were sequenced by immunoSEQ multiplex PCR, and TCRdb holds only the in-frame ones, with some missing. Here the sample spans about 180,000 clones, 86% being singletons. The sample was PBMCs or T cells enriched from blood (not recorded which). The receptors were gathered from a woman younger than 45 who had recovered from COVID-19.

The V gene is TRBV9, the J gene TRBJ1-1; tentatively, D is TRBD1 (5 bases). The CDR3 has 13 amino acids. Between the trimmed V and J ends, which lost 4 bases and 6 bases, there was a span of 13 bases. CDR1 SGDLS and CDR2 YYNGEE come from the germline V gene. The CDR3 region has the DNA TGTGCCAGCAGCACACTCGGGGGAGCTGAAGCTTTCTTT. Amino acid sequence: CASSTLGGAEAFF.

CDR3 coding DNA: TGTGCCAGCAGCTTTTCGCGATCTGAAATGGAGCAGTACTTC. Translated: CASSFSRSEMEQYF. The chain carries TRBV7-2 and TRBJ2-7; D gene uncertain. The germline gives CDR1 SGHTA, CDR2 FQGNSA. V lost 3 bases and J 7 bases, leaving 16 bases between the germline ends. CDR3 length equals 14 residues.

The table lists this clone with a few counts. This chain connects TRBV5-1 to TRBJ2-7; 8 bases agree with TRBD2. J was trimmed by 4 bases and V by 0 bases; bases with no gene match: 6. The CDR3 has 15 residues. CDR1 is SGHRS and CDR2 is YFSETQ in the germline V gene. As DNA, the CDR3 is TGCGCCAGCAGCTTGGCAGCGGGAGAAGGGTACGAGCAGTACTTC. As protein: CASSLAAGEGYEQYF.

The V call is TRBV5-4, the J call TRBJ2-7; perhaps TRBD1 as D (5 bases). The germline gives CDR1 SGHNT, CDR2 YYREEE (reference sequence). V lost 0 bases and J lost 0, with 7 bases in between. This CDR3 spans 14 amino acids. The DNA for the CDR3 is TGTGCCAGCAGCTTGGTCGACAGCTCCTACGAGCAGTACTTC. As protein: CASSLVDSSYEQYF.

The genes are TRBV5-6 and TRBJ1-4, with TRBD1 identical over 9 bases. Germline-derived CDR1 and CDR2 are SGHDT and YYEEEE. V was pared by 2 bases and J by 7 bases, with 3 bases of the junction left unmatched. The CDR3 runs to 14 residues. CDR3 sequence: CASSFGTGTEKLFF. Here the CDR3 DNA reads TGTGCCAGCAGCTTTGGGACAGGGACTGAAAAACTGTTTTTT.

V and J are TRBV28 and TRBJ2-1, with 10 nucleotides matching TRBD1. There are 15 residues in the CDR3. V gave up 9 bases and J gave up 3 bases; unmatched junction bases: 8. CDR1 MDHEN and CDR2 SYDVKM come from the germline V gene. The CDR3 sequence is CASFGTGVNYNEQFF. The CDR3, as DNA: TGTGCCAGTTTTGGGACAGGGGTCAACTACAATGAGCAGTTCTTC.

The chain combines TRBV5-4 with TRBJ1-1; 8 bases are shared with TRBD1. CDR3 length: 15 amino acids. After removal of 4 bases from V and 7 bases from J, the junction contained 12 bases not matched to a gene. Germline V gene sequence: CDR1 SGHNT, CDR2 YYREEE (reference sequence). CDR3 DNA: TGTGCCAGCAGCCCCAGGACAGGGAAGGGCGATGAAGCTTTCTTT. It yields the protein CASSPRTGKGDEAFF. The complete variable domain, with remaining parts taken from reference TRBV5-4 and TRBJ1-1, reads ETGVTQSPTHLIKTRGQQVTLRCSSQSGHNTVSWYQQALGQGPQFIFQYYREEENGRGNFPPRFSGLQFPNYSSELNVNALELDDSALYLCASSPRTGKGDEAFFGQGTRLTVV.

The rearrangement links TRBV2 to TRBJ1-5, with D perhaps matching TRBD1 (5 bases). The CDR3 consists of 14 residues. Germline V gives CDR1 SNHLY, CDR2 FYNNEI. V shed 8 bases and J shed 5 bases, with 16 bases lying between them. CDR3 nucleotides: TGTGCCAGCCGATCCGGTATAGGGGATCAGCCCCAGCATTTT. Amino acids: CASRSGIGDQPQHF.

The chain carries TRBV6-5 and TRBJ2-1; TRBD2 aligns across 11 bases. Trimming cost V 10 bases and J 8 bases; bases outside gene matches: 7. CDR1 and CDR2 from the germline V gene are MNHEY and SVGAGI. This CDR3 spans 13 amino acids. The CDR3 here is CATRLAGGDEQFF. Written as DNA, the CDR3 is TGTGCCACGCGTCTAGCGGGAGGAGATGAGCAGTTCTTC.

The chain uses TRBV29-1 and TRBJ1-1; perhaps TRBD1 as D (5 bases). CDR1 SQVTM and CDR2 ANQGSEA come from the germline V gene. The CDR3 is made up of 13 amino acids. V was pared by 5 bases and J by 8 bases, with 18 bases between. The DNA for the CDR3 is TGCAGCGTTATCCTTAGGGGAAAAGTGGAAGCTTTCTTT. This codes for CSVILRGKVEAFF.

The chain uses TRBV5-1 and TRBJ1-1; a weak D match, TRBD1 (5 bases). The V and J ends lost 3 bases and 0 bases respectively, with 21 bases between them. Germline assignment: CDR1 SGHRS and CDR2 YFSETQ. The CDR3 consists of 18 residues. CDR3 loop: CASSSKPFPGKMNTEAFF. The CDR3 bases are TGCGCCAGCAGCTCGAAGCCCTTTCCAGGGAAAATGAACACTGAAGCTTTCTTT.

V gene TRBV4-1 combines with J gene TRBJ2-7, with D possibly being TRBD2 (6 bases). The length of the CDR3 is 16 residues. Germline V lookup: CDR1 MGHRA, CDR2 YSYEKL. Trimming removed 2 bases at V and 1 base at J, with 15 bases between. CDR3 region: CASSQPLAGRSYEQYF. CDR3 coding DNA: TGCGCCAGCAGCCAACCTCTTGCGGGACGATCCTACGAGCAGTACTTC.

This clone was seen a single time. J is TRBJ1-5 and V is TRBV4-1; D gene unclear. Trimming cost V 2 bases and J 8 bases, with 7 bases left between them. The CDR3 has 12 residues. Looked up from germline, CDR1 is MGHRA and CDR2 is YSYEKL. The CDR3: CASSQPGEPQHF. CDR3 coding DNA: TGCGCCAGCAGCCAACCCGGGGAGCCCCAGCATTTT.

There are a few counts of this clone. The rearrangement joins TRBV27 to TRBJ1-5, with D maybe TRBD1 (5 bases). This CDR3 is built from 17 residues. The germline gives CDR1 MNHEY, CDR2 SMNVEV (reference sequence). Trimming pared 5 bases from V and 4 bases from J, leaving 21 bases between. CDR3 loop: CASSPGQSGTQNQPQHF. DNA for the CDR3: TGTGCCAGCAGTCCTGGTCAGTCCGGGACTCAGAATCAGCCCCAGCATTTT.

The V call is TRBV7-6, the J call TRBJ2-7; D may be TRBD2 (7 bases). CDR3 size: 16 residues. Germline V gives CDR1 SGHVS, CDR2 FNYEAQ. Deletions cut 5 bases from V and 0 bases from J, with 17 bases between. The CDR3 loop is CASSRGGGMASYEQYF. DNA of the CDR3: TGTGCCAGCAGCCGCGGGGGCGGGATGGCCTCCTACGAGCAGTACTTC.

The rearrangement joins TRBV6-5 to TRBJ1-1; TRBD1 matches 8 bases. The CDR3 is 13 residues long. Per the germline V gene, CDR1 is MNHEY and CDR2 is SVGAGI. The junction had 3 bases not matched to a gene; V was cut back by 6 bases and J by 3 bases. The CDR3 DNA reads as TGTGCCAGCAGCTTGGACAGGGACACTGAAGCTTTCTTT. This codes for CASSLDRDTEAFF.